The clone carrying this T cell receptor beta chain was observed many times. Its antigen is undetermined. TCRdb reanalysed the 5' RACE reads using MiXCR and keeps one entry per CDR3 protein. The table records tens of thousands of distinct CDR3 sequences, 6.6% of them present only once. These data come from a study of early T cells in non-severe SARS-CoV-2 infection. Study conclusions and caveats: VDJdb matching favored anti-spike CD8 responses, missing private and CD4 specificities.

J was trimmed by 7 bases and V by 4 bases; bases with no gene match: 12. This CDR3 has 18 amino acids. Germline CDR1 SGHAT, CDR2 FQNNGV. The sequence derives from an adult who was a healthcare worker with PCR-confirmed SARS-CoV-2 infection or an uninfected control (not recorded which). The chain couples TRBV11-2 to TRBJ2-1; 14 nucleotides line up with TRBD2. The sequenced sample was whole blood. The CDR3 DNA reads TGTGCCAGCAGCTCGACCCAGGGGACTAGCGGGAGTACGAATGAGCAGTTCTTC. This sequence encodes CASSSTQGTSGSTNEQFF.